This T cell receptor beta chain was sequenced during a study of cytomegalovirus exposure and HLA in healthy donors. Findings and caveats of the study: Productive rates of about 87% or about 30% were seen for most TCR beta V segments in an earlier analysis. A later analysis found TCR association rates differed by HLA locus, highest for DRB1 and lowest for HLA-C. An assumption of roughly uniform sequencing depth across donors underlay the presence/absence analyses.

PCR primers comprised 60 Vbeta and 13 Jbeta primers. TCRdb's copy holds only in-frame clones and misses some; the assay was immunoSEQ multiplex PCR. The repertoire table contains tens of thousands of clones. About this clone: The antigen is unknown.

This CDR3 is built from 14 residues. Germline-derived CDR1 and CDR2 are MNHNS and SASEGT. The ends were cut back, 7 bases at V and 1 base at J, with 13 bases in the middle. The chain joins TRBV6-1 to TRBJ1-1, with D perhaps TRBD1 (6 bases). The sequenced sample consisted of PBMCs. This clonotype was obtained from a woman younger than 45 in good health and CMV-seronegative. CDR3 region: CASKTGMENTEAFF. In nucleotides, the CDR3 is TGTGCCAGCAAGACAGGAATGGAGAACACTGAAGCTTTCTTT.